The sequence of this T cell receptor beta chain was determined in a study of cytomegalovirus exposure and HLA in healthy donors. Study findings and constraints: 87-base-pair reads could not separate some V segments, including TRBV6-2 and TRBV6-3.

Primers included in the PCR were 60 Vbeta and 13 Jbeta primers. TCRdb keeps only in-frame clones here, not all; method: immunoSEQ multiplex PCR. The sample lists under 130,000 clones, around two thirds seen once, with 3.5% to 4% in the top ten. The CDR3 has 19 residues. In the case of this clone: The antigen is not known.

Sequencing was performed on PBMCs. The source is a young man in good health and CMV-seropositive. The chain uses TRBV21-1 and TRBJ1-6. TRBV21-1 is termed a pseudogene. CDR3 nucleotide sequence: TGTGCCAGCAGCAACTCGAGGGAGGAGACAGAGGGGAGGGGTTCACCCCTCCACTTT. This translates into CASSNSREETEGRGSPLHF.